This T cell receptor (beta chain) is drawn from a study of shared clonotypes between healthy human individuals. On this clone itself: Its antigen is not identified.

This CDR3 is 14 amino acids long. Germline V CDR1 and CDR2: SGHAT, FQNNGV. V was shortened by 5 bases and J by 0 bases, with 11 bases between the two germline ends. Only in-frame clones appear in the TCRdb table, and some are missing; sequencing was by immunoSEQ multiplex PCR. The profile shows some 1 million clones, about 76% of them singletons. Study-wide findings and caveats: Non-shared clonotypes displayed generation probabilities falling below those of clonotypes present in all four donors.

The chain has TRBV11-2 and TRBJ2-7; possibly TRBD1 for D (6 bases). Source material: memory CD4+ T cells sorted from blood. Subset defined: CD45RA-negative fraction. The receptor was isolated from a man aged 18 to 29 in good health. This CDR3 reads CASSRDMSSYEQYF. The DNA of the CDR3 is TGTGCCAGCAGCAGGGACATGAGCTCCTACGAGCAGTACTTC.